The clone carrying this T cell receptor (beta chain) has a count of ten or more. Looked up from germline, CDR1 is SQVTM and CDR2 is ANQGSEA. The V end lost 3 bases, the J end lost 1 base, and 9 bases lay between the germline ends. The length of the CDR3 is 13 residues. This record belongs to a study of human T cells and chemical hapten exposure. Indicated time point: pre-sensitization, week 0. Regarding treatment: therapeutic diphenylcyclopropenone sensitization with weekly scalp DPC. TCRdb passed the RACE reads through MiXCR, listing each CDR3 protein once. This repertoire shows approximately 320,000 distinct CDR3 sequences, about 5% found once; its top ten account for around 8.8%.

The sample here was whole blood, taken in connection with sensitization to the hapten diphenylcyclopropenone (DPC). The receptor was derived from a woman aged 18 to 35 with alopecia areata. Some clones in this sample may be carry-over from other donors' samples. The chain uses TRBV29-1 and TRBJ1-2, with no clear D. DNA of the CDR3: TGCAGCGTTGAGGCCGGGGTTAACTATGGCTACACCTTC. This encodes CSVEAGVNYGYTF.